These 12 T cell receptor beta chains were sequenced from one sample in a study of cytomegalovirus exposure and HLA in healthy donors. The PCR was carried out with 60 Vbeta primers and 13 Jbeta primers. Repertoires were generated with immunoSEQ multiplex PCR, while TCRdb's copy carries only in-frame clones and drops some. The table records roughly 160,000 clones, around 85% of them present only once. Sequences were obtained from PBMCs. These receptors all come from a boy aged 2-15 years in good health and CMV-seronegative.

CDR3 in amino acids: CASSVVPGLAGGRSYNEQFF. The CDR3 DNA reads as TGTGCCAGCAGCGTAGTGCCCGGACTAGCGGGGGGGCGCTCCTACAATGAGCAGTTCTTC. This rearrangement joins TRBV9 to TRBJ2-1, with 15 bases aligning to TRBD2. The CDR3 sequence is 20 residues long. Trimming cost V 0 bases and J 0 bases; bases outside gene matches: 7. Germline assignment: CDR1 SGDLS and CDR2 YYNGEE.

The gene calls are TRBV5-1 and TRBJ2-3; tentatively, D is TRBD1 (6 bases). The CDR3 contains 17 residues. Germline V gene sequence: CDR1 SGHRS, CDR2 YFSETQ. Trimming shortened V by 6 bases and J by 1 base, and 21 bases separated the two germline ends. In nucleotides, the CDR3 is TGCGCCAGCACCACCTCTACTTGGGACAAGCGCACAGATACGCAGTATTTT. Amino acid sequence: CASTTSTWDKRTDTQYF.

The gene calls are TRBV2 and TRBJ2-2, with 7 bases fitting TRBD1. Germline CDR1 is SNHLY and CDR2 is FYNNEI. V shed 8 bases and J 0 bases; nucleotides not matched to a gene: 6. The CDR3 consists of 15 residues. CDR3 sequence reads: CASQRDSANTGELFF. The CDR3 nucleotides are TGTGCCAGCCAGAGGGACAGCGCGAACACCGGGGAGCTGTTTTTT.

This chain uses TRBV30 with TRBJ1-1; possible D gene TRBD1, 6 bases. The CDR3 runs to 13 residues. V was trimmed by 3 bases and J by 8 bases, leaving 16 bases between them. CDR1 and CDR2 from the germline V gene are GTSNPN and SVGIG (reference sequence). CDR3 bases: TGTGCCTGGAGCCTGACGGGGGGGGCCGAAGCTTTCTTT. It codes for CAWSLTGGAEAFF.

This clone occurred once. The V gene is TRBV30, the J gene TRBJ2-5; tentatively, D is TRBD2 (5 bases). CDR3 length equals 13 residues. CDR1 GTSNPN and CDR2 SVGIG come from the germline V gene (reference sequence). V was cut by 1 base and J by 5 bases, with 11 bases left in between. The CDR3 DNA follows: TGTGCCTGGAGTGAATTGGACTCGGAGACCCAGTACTTC. It encodes CAWSELDSETQYF.

This clone was seen once. The rearrangement uses TRBV10-1 and TRBJ2-3; 8 bases map to TRBD2. Germline V gene sequence: CDR1 WNHNN, CDR2 SYGVQD (reference sequence). This CDR3 comprises 14 residues. Unmatched junction bases numbered 9, after V lost 7 bases and J lost 6 bases. This chain's CDR3 is CASTPGLASDTQYF. CDR3 nucleotide sequence: TGCGCCAGCACGCCCGGACTAGCAAGCGATACGCAGTATTTT.

The chain joins TRBV11-2 to TRBJ2-3; TRBD2 aligns across 11 bases. The germline gives CDR1 SGHAT, CDR2 FQNNGV. Trimming took 3 bases from V and 4 from J; bases not matched to a gene: 3. This CDR3 has 15 amino acids. The chain's CDR3 is CASSFSGGVSDTQYF. CDR3 sequence (DNA): TGTGCCAGCAGCTTTAGCGGGGGGGTTTCAGATACGCAGTATTTT.

This rearrangement joins TRBV5-1 to TRBJ2-2, with 7 bases that match TRBD1. The V gene end was trimmed by 2 bases and the J gene end by 5 bases; junction bases not matched to a gene: 6. CDR3 length: 15 amino acids. Germline V gene lookup returns CDR1 SGHRS and CDR2 YFSETQ. CDR3 amino acids: CASSFGTVETGELFF. CDR3 coding DNA: TGCGCCAGCAGCTTCGGGACAGTCGAGACCGGGGAGCTGTTTTTT.

The chain combines TRBV5-1 with TRBJ2-3; TRBD1 might be the D (6 bases). Germline CDR1 reads SGHRS; CDR2 reads YFSETQ. There are 15 residues in the CDR3. With 4 bases removed from V and 4 bases from J, the gap between germline ends came to 16 bases. CDR3 sequence (DNA): TGCGCCAGCAGCCTACAGGGAAGGATAGCAGATACGCAGTATTTT. This sequence encodes CASSLQGRIADTQYF.

This clone was seen more than once but under ten times. This chain joins TRBV30 and TRBJ1-5; D is undetermined. From germline, CDR1 is GTSNPN and CDR2 SVGIG (reference sequence). Trimming removed 2 bases at V and 2 bases at J, with 10 bases between. There are 14 residues in the CDR3. The CDR3 spells CAWSLGNGNQPQHF. The CDR3 bases are TGTGCCTGGAGTTTGGGCAACGGCAATCAGCCCCAGCATTTT.

The chain combines TRBV27 with TRBJ1-1; no firm D call. The CDR3 spans 15 residues. With 6 bases removed from V and 1 base from J, the gap between germline ends came to 15 bases. Looked up from germline, CDR1 is MNHEY and CDR2 is SMNVEV (reference sequence). The CDR3 spells CASSPGRGKNTEAFF. Written as DNA, the CDR3 is TGTGCCAGCAGCCCCGGGCGGGGAAAGAACACTGAAGCTTTCTTT.

The chain combines TRBV5-1 with TRBJ2-1; D may be TRBD2 (6 bases). The CDR3 length is 14 residues. Germline loops: CDR1 SGHRS, CDR2 YFSETQ. The V gene lost 3 bases and the J gene lost 10 bases, with 17 bases spanning the gap. In nucleotides, the CDR3 is TGCGCCAGCAGCTCCCCCGGGGGTTTAGGGGAGCAGTTCTTC. It specifies CASSSPGGLGEQFF.